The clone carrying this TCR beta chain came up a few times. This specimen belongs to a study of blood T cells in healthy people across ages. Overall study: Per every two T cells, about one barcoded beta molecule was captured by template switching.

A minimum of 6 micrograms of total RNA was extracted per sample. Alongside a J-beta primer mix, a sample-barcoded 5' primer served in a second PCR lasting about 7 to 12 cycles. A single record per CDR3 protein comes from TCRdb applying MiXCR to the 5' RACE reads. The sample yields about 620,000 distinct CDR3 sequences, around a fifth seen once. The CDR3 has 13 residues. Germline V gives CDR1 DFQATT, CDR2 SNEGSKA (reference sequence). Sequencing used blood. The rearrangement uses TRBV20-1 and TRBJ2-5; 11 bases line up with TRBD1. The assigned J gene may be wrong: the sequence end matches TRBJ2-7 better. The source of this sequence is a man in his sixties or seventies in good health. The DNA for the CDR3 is TGCAGTGCTGGACAGGGGGCATCCTACGAGCAGTACTTC. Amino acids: CSAGQGASYEQYF.